One and the same sample provided the 15 T cell receptor beta chains below, sequenced in a study of T cells in localized non-small cell lung cancer. Generated by immunoSEQ multiplex PCR, the TCRdb table keeps only in-frame clones and is missing some. This table holds 100,000 to 150,000 clones, 80% to 90% found once. The source was peripheral blood, collected before any cancer treatment. Every receptor here comes from a female donor aged 60 or older with stage I lung adenocarcinoma.

The chain recombines TRBV2 with TRBJ1-5, with D perhaps TRBD1 (6 bases). The germline V gene encodes CDR1 SNHLY and CDR2 FYNNEI. The CDR3 loop spans 14 amino acids. The V and J ends lost 6 bases and 7 bases respectively, with 16 bases between them. In nucleotides, the CDR3 is TGTGCCAGCAGCCCAGCGGGGGGCGGGCAGCCCCAGCATTTT. Protein: CASSPAGGGQPQHF.

This clone showed up just a few times. At one of its ends the junction is not consistent with the germline gene, which may arise from a read error. The chain is built from TRBV7-7 and TRBJ2-2; D uncertain. CDR3 length equals 16 residues. Germline V CDR1 and CDR2: SSHAT, FNYEAQ (reference sequence). The CDR3 DNA sequence: TGTGCTAGCAGCTGGACCTCGGGCCCTTTGGCCGGGGAGCTGTTTTTT. This translates into CASSWTSGPLAGELFF.

V is TRBV15 and J is TRBJ2-3; D may correspond to TRBD1 or TRBD2 (5 bases each). The germline V and J ends were trimmed by 4 bases and 1 base, with 9 bases remaining between them. This CDR3 contains 14 residues. Germline CDR1 LNHNV, CDR2 YYDKDF (reference sequence). The CDR3 is CATSIGAGTDTQYF. The CDR3 region has the DNA TGTGCCACCAGCATCGGGGCCGGCACAGATACGCAGTATTTT.

The CDR3: CASSPGVSGNTIYF. DNA of the CDR3: TGTGCCAGCAGTCCAGGGGTCTCTGGAAACACCATATATTTT. V gene TRBV7-9 combines with J gene TRBJ1-3, with D perhaps matching TRBD1 (6 bases). Trimming took 6 bases from V and 0 from J, leaving 9 bases between them. The CDR3 totals 14 residues. Germline V gene data show CDR1 as SEHNR and CDR2 as FQNEAQ (reference sequence).

This chain connects TRBV14 to TRBJ1-1; the D is unclear. Germline loops: CDR1 SGHDN, CDR2 FVKESK. The V end lost 4 bases, the J end lost 6 bases, and 15 bases lay between the germline ends. The CDR3 length is 14 residues. The CDR3 nucleotides are TGTGCCAGCAGCCTACTCATGGGTGTTGCTGAAGCTTTCTTT. Protein sequence: CASSLLMGVAEAFF.

V is TRBV9 and J is TRBJ2-2, with 10 bases that match TRBD2. This CDR3 region has 15 residues. V lost 3 bases and J lost 1; bases outside the gene matches: 0. CDR1 and CDR2 (germline): SGDLS, YYNGEE. CDR3 coding DNA: TGTGCCAGCAGCGGGACTAGCGGGAACACCGGGGAGCTGTTTTTT. Translated: CASSGTSGNTGELFF.

The genes are TRBV16 and TRBJ1-5, with 10 nucleotides matching TRBD1. Germline loops: CDR1 KGHSY, CDR2 FQNENV. The CDR3 totals 15 residues. The V segment lost 2 bases and the J segment 5 bases; nucleotides outside the gene matches: 3. DNA of the CDR3: TGTGCCAGCAGCCAAGCGGGACAGGGGCATCAGCCCCAGCATTTT. Its translation is CASSQAGQGHQPQHF.

This clone was observed a single time. V is TRBV19 and J is TRBJ1-1; D gene unclear. Germline values: CDR1 LNHDA, CDR2 SQIVND (reference sequence). The CDR3 loop spans 17 amino acids. V was shortened by 2 bases and J by 1 base, with 17 bases between the two germline ends. The CDR3, as DNA: TGTGCCAGTAGTATAAGGGCAGGCCAACAGAAGAACACTGAAGCTTTCTTT. Its translation is CASSIRAGQQKNTEAFF.

The V and J genes are TRBV5-5 and TRBJ1-5, with TRBD1 matching over 7 bases. CDR1 is SGHKS and CDR2 is YYEKEE in the germline V gene (reference sequence). The CDR3 runs to 16 residues. The V segment lost 3 bases and the J segment 3 bases; nucleotides outside the gene matches: 9. CDR3 loop: CASSSGQARYNQPQHF. The CDR3, as DNA: TGTGCCAGCAGCTCAGGACAGGCGAGGTACAATCAGCCCCAGCATTTT. The whole variable domain, remainder taken from reference TRBV5-5 and TRBJ1-5, is DAGVTQSPTHLIKTRGQQVTLRCSPISGHKSVSWYQQVLGQGPQFIFQYYEKEERGRGNFPDRFSARQFPNYSSELNVNALLLGDSALYLCASSSGQARYNQPQHFGDGTRLSIL.

This clone has a single count. The gene calls are TRBV11-1 and TRBJ2-1; the D gene is possibly TRBD2 (5 bases). Germline V gene sequence: CDR1 SGHAT, CDR2 FQDESV (reference sequence). V lost 5 bases and J 7 bases, leaving 15 bases between the germline ends. The CDR3 length is 14 residues. The CDR3 coding sequence is TGTGCCAGCAGCCCCCATGAAGGACTGAATGAGCAGTTCTTC. The encoded protein is CASSPHEGLNEQFF.

The chain joins TRBV19 to TRBJ2-1, with D perhaps matching TRBD1 (6 bases). Germline loops: CDR1 LNHDA, CDR2 SQIVND (reference sequence). The CDR3 totals 12 residues. Trimming took off 3 bases at V and 11 bases at J, with 11 bases between the two ends. The CDR3 nucleotides are TGTGCCAGTAGTATTCGAACAGGGAAGCAGTTCTTC. Protein sequence: CASSIRTGKQFF.

The chain links TRBV19 to TRBJ1-4, with TRBD1 as a possible D gene (5 bases). The CDR3 runs 14 residues. Per germline, CDR1 LNHDA and CDR2 SQIVND (reference sequence). The germline V and J ends were trimmed by 5 bases and 3 bases, with 10 bases remaining between them. CDR3: CASSSGRSNEKLFF. In DNA, the CDR3 is TGTGCCAGTAGTTCGGGACGGTCTAATGAAAAACTGTTTTTT.

The chain couples TRBV9 to TRBJ2-1, with D unresolved. From germline, CDR1 is SGDLS and CDR2 YYNGEE. Deletions cut 0 bases from V and 7 bases from J, with 8 bases between. CDR3 length equals 13 residues. In DNA form, the CDR3 reads TGTGCCAGCAGCGTAGACGTTTTAAATGAGCAGTTCTTC. It is translated as CASSVDVLNEQFF.

V is TRBV5-8 and J is TRBJ2-2, with 10 nucleotides matching TRBD2. The CDR3 consists of 16 residues. V shed 9 bases and J 4 bases; nucleotides not matched to a gene: 12. Germline assignment: CDR1 SGHTS and CDR2 YDEGEE. The DNA for the CDR3 is TGTGCCACCACCTTATACGGGACTAGCGTCACCGGGGAGCTGTTTTTT. Protein product: CATTLYGTSVTGELFF.

The table lists this clone with a count of one. V and J are TRBV2 and TRBJ2-7; the match to TRBD2 covers 10 bases. V lost 10 bases, J lost 3 bases, and 12 bases stayed unmatched. CDR3 length: 15 amino acids. Per germline, CDR1 SNHLY and CDR2 FYNNEI. CDR3 nucleotides: TGTGCCACCCTCTCGAGGGCTAGCGGGAGCTACGAGCAGTACTTC. It translates to CATLSRASGSYEQYF.